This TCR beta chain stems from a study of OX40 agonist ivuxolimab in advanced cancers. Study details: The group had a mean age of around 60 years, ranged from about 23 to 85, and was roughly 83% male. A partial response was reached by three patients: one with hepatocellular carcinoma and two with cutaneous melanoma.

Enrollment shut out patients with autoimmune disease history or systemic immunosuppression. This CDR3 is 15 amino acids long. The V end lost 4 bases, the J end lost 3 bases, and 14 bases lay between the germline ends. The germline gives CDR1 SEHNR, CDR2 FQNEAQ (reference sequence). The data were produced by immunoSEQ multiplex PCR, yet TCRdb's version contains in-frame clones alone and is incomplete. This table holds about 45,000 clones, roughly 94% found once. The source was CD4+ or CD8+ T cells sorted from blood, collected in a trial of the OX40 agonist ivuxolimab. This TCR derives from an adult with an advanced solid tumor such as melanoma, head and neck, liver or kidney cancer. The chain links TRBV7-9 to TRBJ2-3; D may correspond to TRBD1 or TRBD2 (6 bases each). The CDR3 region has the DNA TGTGCCAGCAGCTCCCAGACAGGAGGGACAGATACGCAGTATTTT. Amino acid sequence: CASSSQTGGTDTQYF.